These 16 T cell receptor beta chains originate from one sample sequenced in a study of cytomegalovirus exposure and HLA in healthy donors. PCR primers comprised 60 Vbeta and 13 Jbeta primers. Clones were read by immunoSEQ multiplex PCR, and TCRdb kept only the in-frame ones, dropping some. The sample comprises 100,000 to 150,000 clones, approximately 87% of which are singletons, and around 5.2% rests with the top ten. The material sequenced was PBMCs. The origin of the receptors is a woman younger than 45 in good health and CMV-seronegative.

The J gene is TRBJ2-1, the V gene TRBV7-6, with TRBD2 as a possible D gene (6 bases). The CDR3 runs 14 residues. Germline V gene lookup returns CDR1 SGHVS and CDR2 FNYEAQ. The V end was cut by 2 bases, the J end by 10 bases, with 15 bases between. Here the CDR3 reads CASSLLPTSQEQFF. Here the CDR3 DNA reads TGTGCCAGCAGCTTACTACCCACTAGCCAAGAGCAGTTCTTC.

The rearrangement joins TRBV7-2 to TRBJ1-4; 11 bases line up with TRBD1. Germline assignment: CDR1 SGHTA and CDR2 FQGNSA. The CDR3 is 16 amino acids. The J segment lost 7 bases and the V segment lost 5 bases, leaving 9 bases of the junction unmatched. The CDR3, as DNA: TGTGCCAGCAGCCGCCAGCCGGGACAGGGGGTTGAAAAACTGTTTTTT. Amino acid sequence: CASSRQPGQGVEKLFF.

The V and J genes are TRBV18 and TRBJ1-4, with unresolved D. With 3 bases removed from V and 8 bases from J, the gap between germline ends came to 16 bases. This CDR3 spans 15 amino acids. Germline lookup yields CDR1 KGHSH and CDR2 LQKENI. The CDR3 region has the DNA TGTGCCAGCTCACCGCGGGAATCCCAATCGGAAAAACTGTTTTTT. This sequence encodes CASSPRESQSEKLFF.

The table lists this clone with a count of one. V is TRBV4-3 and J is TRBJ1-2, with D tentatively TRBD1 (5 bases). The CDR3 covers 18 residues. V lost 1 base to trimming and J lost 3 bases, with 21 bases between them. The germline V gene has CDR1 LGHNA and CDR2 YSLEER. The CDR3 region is CASSQGLPGRLLYYGYTF. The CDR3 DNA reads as TGCGCCAGCAGCCAAGGTTTGCCAGGGAGGCTACTATACTATGGCTACACCTTC.

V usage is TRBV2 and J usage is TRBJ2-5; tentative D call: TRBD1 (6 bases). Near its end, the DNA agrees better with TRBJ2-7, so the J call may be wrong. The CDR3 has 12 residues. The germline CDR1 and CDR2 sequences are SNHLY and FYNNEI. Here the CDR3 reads CASSRGSYEQYF. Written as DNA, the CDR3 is TGTGCCAGCAGCAGGGGCTCCTACGAGCAGTACTTC.

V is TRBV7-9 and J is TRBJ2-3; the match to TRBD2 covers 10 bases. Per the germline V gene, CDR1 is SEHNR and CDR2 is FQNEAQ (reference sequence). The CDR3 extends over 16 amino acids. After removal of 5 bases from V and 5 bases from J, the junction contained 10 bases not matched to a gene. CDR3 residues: CASSAPSGSVGDTQYF. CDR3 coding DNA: TGTGCCAGCAGCGCACCTAGCGGGAGCGTAGGAGATACGCAGTATTTT. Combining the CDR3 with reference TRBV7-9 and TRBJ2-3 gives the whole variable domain DTGVSQNPRHKITKRGQNVTFRCDPISEHNRLYWYRQTLGQGPEFLTYFQNEAQLEKSRLLSDRFSAERPKGSFSTLEIQRTEQGDSAMYLCASSAPSGSVGDTQYFGPGTRLTVL.

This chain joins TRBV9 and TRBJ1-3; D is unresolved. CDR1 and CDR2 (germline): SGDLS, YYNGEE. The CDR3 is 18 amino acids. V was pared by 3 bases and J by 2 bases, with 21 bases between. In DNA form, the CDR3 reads TGTGCCAGCAGCGAGGAGGGAACCGGGGTCCGAACTGGAAACACCATATATTTT. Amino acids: CASSEEGTGVRTGNTIYF.

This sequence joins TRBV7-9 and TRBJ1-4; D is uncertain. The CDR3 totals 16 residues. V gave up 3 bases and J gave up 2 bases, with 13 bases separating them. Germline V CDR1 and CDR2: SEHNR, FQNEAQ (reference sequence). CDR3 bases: TGTGCCAGCAGCTTGAAGAGGGTGGGGACTAATGAAAAACTGTTTTTT. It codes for CASSLKRVGTNEKLFF.

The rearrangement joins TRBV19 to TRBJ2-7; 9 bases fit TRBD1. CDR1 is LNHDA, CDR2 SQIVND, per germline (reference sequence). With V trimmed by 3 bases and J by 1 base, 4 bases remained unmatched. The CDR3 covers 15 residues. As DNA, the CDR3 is TGTGCCAGTAGTATCAAGGGACAGGGTTCCTACGAGCAGTACTTC. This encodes CASSIKGQGSYEQYF.

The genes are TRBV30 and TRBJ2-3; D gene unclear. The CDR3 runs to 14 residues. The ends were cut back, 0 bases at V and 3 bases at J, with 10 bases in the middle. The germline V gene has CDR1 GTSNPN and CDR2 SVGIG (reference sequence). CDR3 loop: CAWSVWRMTDTQYF. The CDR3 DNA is TGTGCCTGGAGTGTATGGCGGATGACAGATACGCAGTATTTT.

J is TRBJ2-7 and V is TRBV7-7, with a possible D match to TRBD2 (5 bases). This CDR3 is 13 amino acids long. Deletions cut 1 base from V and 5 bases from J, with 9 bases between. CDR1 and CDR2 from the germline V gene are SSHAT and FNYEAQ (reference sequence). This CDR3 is CASSLDSGNEQYF. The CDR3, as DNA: TGTGCCAGCAGCTTAGATTCGGGGAACGAGCAGTACTTC. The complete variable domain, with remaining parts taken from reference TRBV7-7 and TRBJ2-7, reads GAGVSQSPRYKVTKRGQDVTLRCDPISSHATLYWYQQALGQGPEFLTYFNYEAQPDKSGLPSDRFSAERPEGSISTLTIQRTEQRDSAMYRCASSLDSGNEQYFGPGTRLTVT.

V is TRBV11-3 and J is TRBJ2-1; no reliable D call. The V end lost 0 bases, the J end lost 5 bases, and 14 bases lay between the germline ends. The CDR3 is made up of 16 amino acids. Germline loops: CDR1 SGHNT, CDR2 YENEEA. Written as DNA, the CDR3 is TGTGCCAGCAGCTTAGACGGTGTAGGCGGAGACAATGAGCAGTTCTTC. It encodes CASSLDGVGGDNEQFF.

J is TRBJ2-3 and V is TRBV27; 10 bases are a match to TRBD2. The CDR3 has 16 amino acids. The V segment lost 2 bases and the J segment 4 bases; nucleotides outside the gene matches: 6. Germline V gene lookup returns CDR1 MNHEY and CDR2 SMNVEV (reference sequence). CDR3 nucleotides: TGTGCCAGCAGTTTAATAGCGGGAGGTCTTGCAGATACGCAGTATTTT. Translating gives CASSLIAGGLADTQYF.

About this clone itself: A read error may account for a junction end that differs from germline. The CDR3 nucleotides are TGTTCCAGCAGCTTAACAGGAATGAACACTGAAGCTTTCTTT. The encoded protein is CSSSLTGMNTEAFF. The rearrangement joins TRBV7-9 to TRBJ1-1; maybe TRBD1 (5 bases). CDR1 and CDR2 (germline): SEHNR, FQNEAQ (reference sequence). The CDR3 has 14 amino acids.

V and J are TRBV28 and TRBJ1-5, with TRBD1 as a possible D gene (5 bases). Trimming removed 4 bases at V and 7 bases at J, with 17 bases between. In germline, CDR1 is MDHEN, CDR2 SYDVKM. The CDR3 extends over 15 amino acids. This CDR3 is CASSWGAFGGQPQHF. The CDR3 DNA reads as TGTGCCAGCAGTTGGGGAGCGTTCGGGGGGCAGCCCCAGCATTTT. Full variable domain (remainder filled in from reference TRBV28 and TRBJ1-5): DVKVTQSSRYLVKRTGEKVFLECVQDMDHENMFWYRQDPGLGLRLIYFSYDVKMKEKGDIPEGYSVSREKKERFSLILESASTNQTSMYLCASSWGAFGGQPQHFGDGTRLSIL.

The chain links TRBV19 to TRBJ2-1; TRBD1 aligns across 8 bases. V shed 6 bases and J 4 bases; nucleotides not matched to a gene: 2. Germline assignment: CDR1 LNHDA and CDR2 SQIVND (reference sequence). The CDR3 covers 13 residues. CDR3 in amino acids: CASRTGVYNEQFF. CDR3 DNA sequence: TGTGCCAGTAGGACAGGGGTTTACAATGAGCAGTTCTTC.